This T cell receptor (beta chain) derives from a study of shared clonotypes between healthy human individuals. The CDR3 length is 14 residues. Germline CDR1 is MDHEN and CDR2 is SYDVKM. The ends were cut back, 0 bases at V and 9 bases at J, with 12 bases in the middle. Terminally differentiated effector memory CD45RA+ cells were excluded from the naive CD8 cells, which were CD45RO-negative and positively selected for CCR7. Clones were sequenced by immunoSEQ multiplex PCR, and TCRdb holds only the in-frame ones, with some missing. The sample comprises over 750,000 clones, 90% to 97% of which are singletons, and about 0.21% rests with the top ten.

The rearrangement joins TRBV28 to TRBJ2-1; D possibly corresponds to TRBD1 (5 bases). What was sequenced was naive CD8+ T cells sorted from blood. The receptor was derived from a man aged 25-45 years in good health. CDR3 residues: CASSLWGNRGEQFF. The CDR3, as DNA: TGTGCCAGCAGTTTATGGGGGAATAGGGGTGAGCAGTTCTTC.